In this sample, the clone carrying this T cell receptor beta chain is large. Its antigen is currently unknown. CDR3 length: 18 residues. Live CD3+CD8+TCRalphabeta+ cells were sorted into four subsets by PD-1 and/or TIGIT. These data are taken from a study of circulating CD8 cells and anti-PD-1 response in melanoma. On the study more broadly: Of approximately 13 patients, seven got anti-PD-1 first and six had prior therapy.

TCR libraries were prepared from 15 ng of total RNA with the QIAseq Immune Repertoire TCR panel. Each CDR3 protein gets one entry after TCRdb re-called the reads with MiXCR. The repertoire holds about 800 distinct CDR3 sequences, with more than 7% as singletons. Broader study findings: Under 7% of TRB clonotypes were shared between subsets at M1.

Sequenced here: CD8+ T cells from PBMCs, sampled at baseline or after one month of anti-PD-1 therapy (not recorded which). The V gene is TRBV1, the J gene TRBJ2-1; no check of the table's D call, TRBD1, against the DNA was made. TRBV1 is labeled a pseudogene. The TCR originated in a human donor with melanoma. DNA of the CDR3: TGCACCAGCAGCCATCCAGGGGGTTCAAAAGGCCCCTACAATGAGCAGTTCTTC. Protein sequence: CTSSHPGGSKGPYNEQFF.